The following is a TCR beta chain sequence with its context. Antigen unknown. Each individual donor underwent a draw of around 9.8 milliliters of peripheral blood. A minimum of 5 micrograms of total RNA was extracted per sample. The CDR3 is 14 amino acids. Trimming shortened V by 2 bases and J by 2 bases, and 9 bases separated the two germline ends. Germline V lookup: CDR1 SGHRS, CDR2 YFSETQ. Primed by a sample-barcoded 5' primer and a J-beta primer mix, a second PCR proceeded for 7 to 11 cycles. TCRdb reanalysed the 5' RACE reads using MiXCR and keeps one entry per CDR3 protein. The data contain some 1.5 million distinct CDR3 sequences, under 30% of them singletons. The data are from a study of blood T cells in healthy people across ages. Points from the study as a whole: In these data, TCR beta diversity tracked strongly with naive T cell percentage. Higher diversity, along with more naive CD4+ cells, distinguished long-lived donors from aged donors.

The sequence derives from a woman in her 30s in good health. Sequenced sample: blood. The chain links TRBV5-1 to TRBJ2-3; D not resolved. The CDR3 DNA follows: TGCGCCAGCAGCTTCGGTCAGGCCACAGATACGCAGTATTTT. It is translated as CASSFGQATDTQYF.